Each of the 20 T cell receptor beta chains below was sequenced from the same sample in a study of a mutant IDH1 vaccine in newly diagnosed glioma. What these receptors recognize is not known. Profiling relied on immunoSEQ multiplex PCR, and the TCRdb table lists in-frame clones only, not all of them. The table lists around 84,000 clones, roughly four fifths of them singletons. Described time point: week 47, end of study. All doses held 300 ug of mutant IDH1 20-mer peptide, with topical imiquimod. Sequencing used PBMCs, obtained from a glioma patient whose treatment included an IDH1 peptide vaccine. The receptors come from a man aged 35-49 years with glioma.

This clone was observed once. The chain employs TRBV21-1 and TRBJ1-1; the listed D gene, TRBD1, was not tested against the DNA. TRBV21-1 is noted as a pseudogene. CDR3 length: 17 amino acids. The CDR3 reads CASSKPEGGQGCTEAFF. The CDR3 DNA follows: TGTGCCAGCAGCAAACCGGAAGGGGGCCAGGGATGCACTGAAGCTTTCTTT.

The chain carries TRBV10-3 and TRBJ1-6; TRBD1 matches 8 bases. This CDR3 spans 15 amino acids. V dropped 3 bases and J dropped 7; count of bases not matched to a gene: 5. Germline V gives CDR1 ENHRY, CDR2 SYGVKD. The CDR3, as DNA: TGTGCCATCAGTGACCCGACAGGGGTCAATTCACCCCTCCACTTT. Its translation: CAISDPTGVNSPLHF.

V usage is TRBV4-3 and J usage is TRBJ1-2, with unresolved D. The CDR3 sequence is 14 residues long. V was cut by 0 bases and J by 7 bases, with 12 bases left in between. Germline V gives CDR1 LGHNA, CDR2 YSLEER. CDR3 sequence reads: CASSQDLGMGGYTF. In DNA form, the CDR3 reads TGCGCCAGCAGCCAAGATCTAGGAATGGGTGGCTACACCTTC.

V gene TRBV7-9 combines with J gene TRBJ1-1; TRBD1 matches at 9 bases. V was clipped by 5 bases and J by 5 bases; unmatched bases: 6. This CDR3 has 14 residues. Germline V gene lookup returns CDR1 SEHNR and CDR2 FQNEAQ (reference sequence). CDR3 sequence: CASSIRTGETEAFF. In DNA form, the CDR3 reads TGTGCCAGCAGCATCAGGACAGGGGAGACTGAAGCTTTCTTT. Combining the CDR3 with reference TRBV7-9 and TRBJ1-1 gives the whole variable domain DTGVSQNPRHKITKRGQNVTFRCDPISEHNRLYWYRQTLGQGPEFLTYFQNEAQLEKSRLLSDRFSAERPKGSFSTLEIQRTEQGDSAMYLCASSIRTGETEAFFGQGTRLTVV.

The CDR3 reads CASSLAGGAGNTIYF. The DNA of the CDR3 is TGTGCCAGCAGCTTGGCCGGGGGGGCTGGAAACACCATATATTTT. The rearrangement joins TRBV5-6 to TRBJ1-3, with a weak D call TRBD1 (5 bases). V lost 0 bases to trimming and J lost 2 bases, with 9 bases between them. The CDR3 extends over 15 amino acids. Germline V gene sequence: CDR1 SGHDT, CDR2 YYEEEE.

The chain combines TRBV5-4 with TRBJ2-1; D is unresolved. CDR3 length equals 15 residues. V was pared by 5 bases and J by 5 bases, with 17 bases between. The germline V gene encodes CDR1 SGHNT and CDR2 YYREEE (reference sequence). Here the CDR3 reads CASRMASGLNNEQFF. The DNA of the CDR3 is TGTGCCAGCAGAATGGCGTCAGGCCTTAACAATGAGCAGTTCTTC.

The genes are TRBV6-6 and TRBJ1-3, with 7 bases lining up with TRBD1. The CDR3 contains 15 residues. With V trimmed by 6 bases and J by 1 base, 6 bases remained unmatched. In germline, CDR1 is MNHNY, CDR2 SVGAGI (reference sequence). The CDR3 nucleotides read TGTGCCAGCAGCTCCCCGACAGGGTCTGGAAACACCATATATTTT. This codes for CASSSPTGSGNTIYF.

The rearrangement joins TRBV5-1 to TRBJ2-3; 11 bases match TRBD2. V gave up 3 bases and J gave up 2 bases; unmatched junction bases: 14. This CDR3 has 19 residues. Per germline, CDR1 SGHRS and CDR2 YFSETQ. The CDR3 DNA reads as TGCGCCAGCAGCTGGGGTCTAGCGGGGGGTACTCGAATCACAGATACGCAGTATTTT. This translates into CASSWGLAGGTRITDTQYF.

J is TRBJ1-2 and V is TRBV7-9; TRBD1 agrees at 8 bases. Germline V gives CDR1 SEHNR, CDR2 FQNEAQ (reference sequence). V lost 6 bases and J lost 4; bases outside the gene matches: 4. The CDR3 has 13 amino acids. CDR3 sequence: CASRAGTGYGYTF. In DNA, the CDR3 is TGTGCCAGCAGGGCTGGGACAGGCTATGGCTACACCTTC.

Concerning this clone itself: One junction end disagrees with the germline gene, perhaps due to a read error. The J gene is TRBJ2-3, the V gene TRBV7-2; tentatively, D is TRBD1 or TRBD2 (6 bases each). The CDR3 extends over 15 amino acids. Germline lookup yields CDR1 SGHTA and CDR2 FQGNSA. The CDR3 nucleotides are TGTGCCAGCACCTTAGACGGGGGCACTGGGGATACGCAGTATTTT. Its translation: CASTLDGGTGDTQYF. Combining the CDR3 with reference TRBV7-2 and TRBJ2-3 gives the whole variable domain GAGVSQSPSNKVTEKGKDVELRCDPISGHTALYWYRQSLGQGLEFLIYFQGNSAPDKSGLPSDRFSAERTGGSVSTLTIQRTQQEDSAVYLCASTLDGGTGDTQYFGPGTRLTVL.

The V and J genes are TRBV5-1 and TRBJ1-2; D might be TRBD1 (5 bases). V lost 0 bases, J lost 3 bases, and 6 bases lay in between. Germline V lookup: CDR1 SGHRS, CDR2 YFSETQ. The CDR3 has 13 residues. The DNA for the CDR3 is TGCGCCAGCAGCTTGGAAGGGGACTATGGCTACACCTTC. Residues: CASSLEGDYGYTF. Looking up the rest from reference TRBV5-1 and TRBJ1-2 gives the full variable domain: KAGVTQTPRYLIKTRGQQVTLSCSPISGHRSVSWYQQTPGQGLQFLFEYFSETQRNKGNFPGRFSGRQFSNSRSEMNVSTLELGDSALYLCASSLEGDYGYTFGSGTRLTVV.

The chain joins TRBV7-9 to TRBJ2-7; D may match TRBD1 or TRBD2 (5 bases each). The CDR3 is 12 amino acids. Germline V lookup: CDR1 SEHNR, CDR2 FQNEAQ (reference sequence). Trimming cost V 8 bases and J 3 bases, with 11 bases left between them. The CDR3 spells CASGDGNYEQYF. DNA for the CDR3: TGTGCCAGCGGGGACGGGAACTACGAGCAGTACTTC.

J is TRBJ1-1 and V is TRBV27; D is unclear. Looked up from germline, CDR1 is MNHEY and CDR2 is SMNVEV (reference sequence). The CDR3 runs to 14 residues. The V and J ends lost 1 base and 1 base respectively, with 7 bases between them. DNA for the CDR3: TGTGCCAGCAGTTTATGGGCGGGGAACACTGAAGCTTTCTTT. Protein product: CASSLWAGNTEAFF.

This clone was recorded only once. CDR3 sequence: CASSPKGARGYGYTF. CDR3 DNA sequence: TGTGCCAGCTCACCTAAGGGGGCGCGGGGCTATGGCTACACCTTC. V and J are TRBV18 and TRBJ1-2; 7 positions agree with TRBD1. The CDR3 has 15 amino acids. CDR1 and CDR2 from the germline V gene are KGHSH and LQKENI. Trimming cost V 3 bases and J 4 bases; bases outside gene matches: 8.

This clone was seen a handful of times. This sequence joins TRBV30 and TRBJ2-3; D could derive from TRBD1 or TRBD2 (5 bases each). This CDR3 contains 14 residues. Between the trimmed V and J ends, which lost 3 bases and 0 bases, there was a span of 10 bases. The V gene's germline CDR1 is GTSNPN and CDR2 SVGIG (reference sequence). CDR3 region: CAWRGDRSTDTQYF. The CDR3 DNA reads TGTGCCTGGAGGGGGGACCGAAGCACAGATACGCAGTATTTT. The full variable domain, rest sourced from reference TRBV30 and TRBJ2-3, is SQTIHQWPATLVQPVGSPLSLECTVEGTSNPNLYWYRQAAGRGLQLLFYSVGIGQISSEVPQNLSASRPQDRQFILSSKKLLLSDSGFYLCAWRGDRSTDTQYFGPGTRLTVL.

Details on this clone: Sequence at one end of the junction differs from germline and may be a read error. The chain is built from TRBV27 and TRBJ1-2, with D perhaps TRBD1 (5 bases). Germline V gene sequence: CDR1 MNHEY, CDR2 SMNVEV (reference sequence). CDR3 length: 15 amino acids. DNA of the CDR3: TGTGCCAGCAGTAGCTTCCCCCGGGACGGCGGAACTGACCATTTC. It codes for CASSSFPRDGGTDHF.

This chain connects TRBV7-8 to TRBJ2-1; TRBD1 matches at 8 bases. The CDR3 sequence is 16 residues long. Looked up from germline, CDR1 is SGHVS and CDR2 is FQNEAQ. V dropped 0 bases and J dropped 0; count of bases not matched to a gene: 1. The CDR3 loop is CASSLAQGGSYNEQFF. In DNA, the CDR3 is TGTGCCAGCAGCTTAGCACAGGGGGGCTCCTACAATGAGCAGTTCTTC.

In its sample, this clone was seen a few times. The chain employs TRBV7-9 and TRBJ1-6; D gene uncertain. CDR1 and CDR2 (germline): SEHNR, FQNEAQ (reference sequence). V lost 5 bases and J 9 bases, leaving 11 bases between the germline ends. This CDR3 comprises 13 residues. The CDR3 protein is CASSTISGSPLHF. As DNA, the CDR3 is TGTGCCAGCAGCACTATATCGGGTTCACCCCTCCACTTT.

The chain employs TRBV18 and TRBJ1-4, with a possible D match to TRBD1 (6 bases). The CDR3 sequence is 14 residues long. CDR1 and CDR2 (germline): KGHSH, LQKENI. Trimming left V 3 bases short and J 7 bases short, with 12 bases between. The CDR3 spells CASSPTGTAEKLFF. The CDR3 bases are TGTGCCAGCTCACCCACAGGGACGGCTGAAAAACTGTTTTTT.

This clone is a singleton in its sample. The chain uses TRBV10-3 and TRBJ2-7; perhaps TRBD2 as D (6 bases). The length of the CDR3 is 13 residues. V was clipped by 8 bases and J by 0 bases, with 11 bases between them. CDR1 and CDR2 (germline): ENHRY, SYGVKD. CDR3 region: CAIGGSSSYEQYF. In nucleotides, the CDR3 is TGTGCCATCGGGGGGTCGAGCTCCTACGAGCAGTACTTC.